This T cell receptor (beta chain) was profiled in a study of technical replicates of blood from a few donors. Only one count was recorded for this clone. Assay used: immunoSEQ multiplex PCR; TCRdb lists only in-frame clones, some missing. The table includes 65,000 to 95,000 clones, 95% to 98% detected once. The CDR3 runs 11 residues. V dropped 4 bases and J dropped 5 bases, with 8 bases sitting between them. CDR1 is DFQATT, CDR2 SNEGSKA, per germline (reference sequence). The sequenced material came from T cells isolated from PBMCs. This sequence was found in a human donor in good health. The rearrangement links TRBV20-1 to TRBJ1-1; TRBD1 is a possible D gene (6 bases). This CDR3 is CSANGQTEAFF. The CDR3 DNA reads TGCAGTGCTAATGGACAGACTGAAGCTTTCTTT.